The entry that follows covers one T cell receptor (beta chain) sequence. This may arise from a read error, as a much more abundant clone is one base away. The CDR3 consists of 14 residues. The V end was cut by 5 bases, the J end by 2 bases, with 10 bases between. The V gene's germline CDR1 is MNHNY and CDR2 SVGAGI (reference sequence). The source of the blood RNA was unsorted whole blood, and germline DNA was extracted as well. The researchers drew 3.5 to 4.5 milliliters of peripheral blood before surgery. The template, about 550 ng total RNA, yielded TCR beta cDNA made with a constant-region primer. Three nested multiplex PCR rounds, a slightly modified ARM-PCR, produced the libraries for TCR beta. A C-beta reverse primer was combined with TRBV1-TRBV30 forward primers in the first two PCR rounds, and each round had roughly 9 cycles. Via MiXCR, TCRdb re-called the multiplex PCR reads, giving one row per CDR3 protein. The table lists about 330,000 distinct CDR3 sequences, approximately 65% of them singletons.

These data come from a study of tumor-infiltrating lymphocytes in primary liver carcinoma. Whole-study context: Male and female patients aged 30 to 69 years made up the cohort.

This TCR was sampled from a man aged 35-49 years with primary liver carcinoma and hepatitis B virus infection. The chain uses TRBV6-6 and TRBJ1-5; D ambiguous. Sample: peripheral blood. The CDR3 spells CASSPRAGNQPQHF. Here the CDR3 DNA reads TGTGCCAGCAGTCCTAGAGCGGGCAATCAGCCCCAGCATTTT.